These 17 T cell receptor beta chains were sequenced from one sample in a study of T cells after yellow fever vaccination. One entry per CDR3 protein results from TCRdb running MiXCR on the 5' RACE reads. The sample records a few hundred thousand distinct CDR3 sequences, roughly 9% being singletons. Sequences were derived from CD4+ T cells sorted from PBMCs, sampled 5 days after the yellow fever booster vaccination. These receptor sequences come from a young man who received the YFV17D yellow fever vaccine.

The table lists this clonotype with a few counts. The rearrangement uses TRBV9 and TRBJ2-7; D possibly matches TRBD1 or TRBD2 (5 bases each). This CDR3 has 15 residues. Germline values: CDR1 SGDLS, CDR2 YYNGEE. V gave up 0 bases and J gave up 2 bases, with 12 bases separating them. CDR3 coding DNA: TGTGCCAGCAGCGTAGGACGGGACGCTGCCTACGAGCAGTACTTC. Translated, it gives CASSVGRDAAYEQYF. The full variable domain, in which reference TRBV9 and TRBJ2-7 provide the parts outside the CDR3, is DSGVTQTPKHLITATGQRVTLRCSPRSGDLSVYWYQQSLDQGLQFLIQYYNGEERAKGNILERFSAQQFPDLHSELNLSSLELGDSALYFCASSVGRDAAYEQYFGPGTRLTVT.

The CDR3 region has the DNA TGCAGTGCTAGAGGCTGGGGGGGGCACTCTGGAAACACCATATATTTT. This codes for CSARGWGGHSGNTIYF. J is TRBJ1-3 and V is TRBV20-1; D possibly corresponds to TRBD1 (6 bases). The length of the CDR3 is 16 residues. Per the germline V gene, CDR1 is DFQATT and CDR2 is SNEGSKA (reference sequence). V lost 1 base, J lost 0 bases, and 13 bases lay in between.

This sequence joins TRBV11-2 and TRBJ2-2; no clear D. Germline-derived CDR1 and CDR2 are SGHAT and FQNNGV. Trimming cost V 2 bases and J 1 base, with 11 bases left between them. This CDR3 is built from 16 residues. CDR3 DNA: TGTGCCAGCAGCTTATCAGCGAACCTGAACACCGGGGAGCTGTTTTTT. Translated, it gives CASSLSANLNTGELFF. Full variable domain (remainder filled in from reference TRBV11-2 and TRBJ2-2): EAGVAQSPRYKIIEKRQSVAFWCNPISGHATLYWYQQILGQGPKLLIQFQNNGVVDDSQLPKDRFSAERLKGVDSTLKIQPAKLEDSAVYLCASSLSANLNTGELFFGEGSRLTVL.

CDR3 DNA sequence: TGTGCCAGCAGTCCGGTGGGCTCCTACGAGCAGTACGTC. Translated, it gives CASSPVGSYEQYV. This sequence joins TRBV6-5 and TRBJ2-7; no reliable D call. The germline gives CDR1 MNHEY, CDR2 SVGAGI. This CDR3 is 13 amino acids long. Trimming left V 5 bases short and J 0 bases short, with 8 bases between.

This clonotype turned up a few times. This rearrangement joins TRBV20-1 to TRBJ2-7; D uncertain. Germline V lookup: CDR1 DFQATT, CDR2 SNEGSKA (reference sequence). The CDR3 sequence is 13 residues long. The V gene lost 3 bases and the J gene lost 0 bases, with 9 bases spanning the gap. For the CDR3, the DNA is TGCAGTGCTAGCGGCAGAAGCTCCTACGAGCAGTACGTC. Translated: CSASGRSSYEQYV.

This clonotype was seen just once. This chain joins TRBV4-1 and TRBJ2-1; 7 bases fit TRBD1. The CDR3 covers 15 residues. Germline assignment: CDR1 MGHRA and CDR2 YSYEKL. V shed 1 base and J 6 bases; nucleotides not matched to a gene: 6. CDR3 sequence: CASSQARGPPNEQFF. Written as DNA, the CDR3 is TGCGCCAGCAGCCAAGCTAGGGGGCCTCCCAATGAGCAGTTCTTC.

The CDR3 sequence is CASSPDTNYGYTF. For the CDR3, the DNA is TGTGCCAGCAGCCCCGACACTAACTATGGCTACACCTTC. The chain combines TRBV7-2 with TRBJ1-2; D remains ambiguous. V lost 5 bases to trimming and J lost 0 bases, with 7 bases between them. This CDR3 is 13 amino acids long. The germline gives CDR1 SGHTA, CDR2 FQGNSA.

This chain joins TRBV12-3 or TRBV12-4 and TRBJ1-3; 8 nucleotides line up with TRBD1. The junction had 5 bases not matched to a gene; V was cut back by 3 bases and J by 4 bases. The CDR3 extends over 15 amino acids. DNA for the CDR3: TGTGCCAGCAGTTTGACAGGGGCTAACGGAAACACCATATATTTT. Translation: CASSLTGANGNTIYF.

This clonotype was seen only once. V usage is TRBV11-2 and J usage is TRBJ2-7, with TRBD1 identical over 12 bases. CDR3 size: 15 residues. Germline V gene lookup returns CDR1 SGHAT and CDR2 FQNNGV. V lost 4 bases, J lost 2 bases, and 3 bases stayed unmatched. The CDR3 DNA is TGTGCCAGCAGCTCCGGGGACAGGGGGCCCTACGAGCAGTACTTC. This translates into CASSSGDRGPYEQYF.

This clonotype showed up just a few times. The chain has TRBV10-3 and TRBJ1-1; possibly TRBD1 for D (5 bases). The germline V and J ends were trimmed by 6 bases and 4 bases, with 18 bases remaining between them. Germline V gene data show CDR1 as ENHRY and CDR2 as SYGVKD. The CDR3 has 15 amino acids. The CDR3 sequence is CAISTTGDPSTEAFF. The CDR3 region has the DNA TGTGCCATCAGCACAACGGGGGACCCTAGCACTGAAGCTTTCTTT.

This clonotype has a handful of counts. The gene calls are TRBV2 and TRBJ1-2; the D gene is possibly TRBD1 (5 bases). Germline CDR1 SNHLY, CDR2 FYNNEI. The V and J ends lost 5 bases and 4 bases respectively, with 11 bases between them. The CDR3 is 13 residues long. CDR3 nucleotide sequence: TGTGCCAGCAGTCCACTACAGGTCTATGGCTACACCTTC. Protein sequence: CASSPLQVYGYTF.

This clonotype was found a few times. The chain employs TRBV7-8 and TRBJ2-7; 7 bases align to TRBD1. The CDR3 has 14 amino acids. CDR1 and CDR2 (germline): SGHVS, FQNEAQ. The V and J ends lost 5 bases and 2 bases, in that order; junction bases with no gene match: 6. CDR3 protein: CASSTRDRPYEQYV. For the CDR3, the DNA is TGTGCCAGCAGCACTCGGGACAGACCCTACGAGCAGTACGTC.

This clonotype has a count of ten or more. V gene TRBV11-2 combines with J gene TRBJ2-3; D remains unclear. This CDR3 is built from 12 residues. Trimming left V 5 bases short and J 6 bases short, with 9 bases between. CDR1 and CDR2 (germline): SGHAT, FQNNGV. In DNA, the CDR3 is TGTGCCAGCAGCCCCCGATCGGATACGCAGTATTTT. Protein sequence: CASSPRSDTQYF.

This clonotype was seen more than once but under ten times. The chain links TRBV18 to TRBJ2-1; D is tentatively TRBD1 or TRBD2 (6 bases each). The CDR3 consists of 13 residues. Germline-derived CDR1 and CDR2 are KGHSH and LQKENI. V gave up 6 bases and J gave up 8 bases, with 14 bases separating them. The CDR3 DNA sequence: TGTGCCAGCTCGCCCTCGGGGGCACATGAGCAGTTCTTC. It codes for CASSPSGAHEQFF.

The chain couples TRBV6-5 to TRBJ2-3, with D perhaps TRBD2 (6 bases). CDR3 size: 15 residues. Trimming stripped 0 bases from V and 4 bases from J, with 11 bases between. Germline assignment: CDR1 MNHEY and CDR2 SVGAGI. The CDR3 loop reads CASSYSKLAADTQYF. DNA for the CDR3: TGTGCCAGCAGTTACTCCAAACTAGCCGCAGATACGCAGTATTTT.

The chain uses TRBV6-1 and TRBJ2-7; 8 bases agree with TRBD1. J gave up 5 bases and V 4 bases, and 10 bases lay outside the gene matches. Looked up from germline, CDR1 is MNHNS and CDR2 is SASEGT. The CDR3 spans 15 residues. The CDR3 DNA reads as TGTGCCAGCAGTGGGGCACGGGCAGGGGGCAACGAGCAGTACGTC. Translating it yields CASSGARAGGNEQYV.

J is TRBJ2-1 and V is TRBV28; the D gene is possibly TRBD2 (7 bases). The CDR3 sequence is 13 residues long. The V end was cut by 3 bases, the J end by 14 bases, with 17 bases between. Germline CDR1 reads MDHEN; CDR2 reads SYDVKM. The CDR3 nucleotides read TGTGCCAGCAGTTTCCCCGAGGGGGGGGTGGAGTTCTTC. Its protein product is CASSFPEGGVEFF.